This record concerns one T cell receptor beta chain sequence. This sample is drawn from a study of blood T cell repertoires in COVID-19. Overall study context: The study drew acute and convalescent COVID-19 samples from the United States, Italy and Spain.

Original processing notes: Reference gene primer amplification gave nucleated cell count estimates. Assay: immunoSEQ multiplex PCR; the TCRdb copy retains only in-frame clones and omits some. The DNA gave D and trimming, while V, J and clone size come from that table. The top ten clones hold about 6.9% of a sample with about 200,000 clones, 70% to 85% of them seen once. The V end was cut by 6 bases, the J end by 2 bases, with 14 bases between. Germline CDR1 and CDR2: SGDLS and YYNGEE. The CDR3 contains 14 residues. The clonotype originates from a human donor with acute or convalescent COVID-19. The donor label of this sample is uncertain. Sequencing input: peripheral blood. This chain links TRBV9 with TRBJ1-2, with D perhaps matching TRBD1 (6 bases). This chain's CDR3 is CASNRQGPNYGYTF. Here the CDR3 DNA reads TGTGCCAGCAATCGGCAGGGGCCCAACTATGGCTACACCTTC.